One and the same sample provided the 7 T cell receptor beta chains below, sequenced in a study of blood T cell repertoires in COVID-19. Some clones are missing from TCRdb's copy, which holds only in-frame ones; the method was immunoSEQ multiplex PCR. The table has about 98,000 clones, more than 75% seen once. What was sequenced was peripheral blood. The receptor set was obtained from a man older than 75 with acute or convalescent COVID-19.

The chain recombines TRBV20-1 with TRBJ2-1; no clear D. V shed 1 base and J shed 5 bases, with 3 bases lying between them. The CDR3 runs to 11 residues. Germline V lookup: CDR1 DFQATT, CDR2 SNEGSKA (reference sequence). CDR3 coding DNA: TGCAGTGCTAGAGTTAACAATGAGCAGTTCTTC. Protein: CSARVNNEQFF.

V and J are TRBV5-1 and TRBJ1-1; D is undetermined. This CDR3 is built from 16 residues. CDR1 and CDR2 from the germline V gene are SGHRS and YFSETQ. V was shortened by 0 bases and J by 4 bases, with 16 bases between the two germline ends. The CDR3, as DNA: TGCGCCAGCAGCTTGGATGGATCGGGAAGGGCCACTGAAGCTTTCTTT. This translates into CASSLDGSGRATEAFF.

This clone was counted a few times. The rearrangement joins TRBV11-2 to TRBJ2-6, with D possibly TRBD1 on 5 matching bases. V was cut by 1 base and J by 1 base, with 5 bases left in between. Germline CDR1 reads SGHAT; CDR2 reads FQNNGV. This CDR3 region has 15 residues. The CDR3, as DNA: TGTGCCAGCAGCTTAGGACAGTCTGGGGCCAACGTCCTGACTTTC. Amino acid sequence: CASSLGQSGANVLTF. The whole variable domain, filled in from reference TRBV11-2 and TRBJ2-6, reads EAGVAQSPRYKIIEKRQSVAFWCNPISGHATLYWYQQILGQGPKLLIQFQNNGVVDDSQLPKDRFSAERLKGVDSTLKIQPAKLEDSAVYLCASSLGQSGANVLTFGAGSRLTVL.

The chain is built from TRBV19 and TRBJ2-1; 15 positions agree with TRBD2. Germline trimming cut 6 bases from V and 4 bases from J; bases unmatched to any gene: 7. The CDR3 runs to 17 residues. Looked up from germline, CDR1 is LNHDA and CDR2 is SQIVND (reference sequence). The CDR3 coding sequence is TGTGCCAGTAGCCCCAAGGGGACTAGCGGGAGGTACAATGAGCAGTTCTTC. Residues: CASSPKGTSGRYNEQFF.

The V call is TRBV7-2, the J call TRBJ1-2; D is uncertain. Germline V lookup: CDR1 SGHTA, CDR2 FQGNSA. There are 13 residues in the CDR3. Trimming left V 2 bases short and J 2 bases short, with 6 bases between. CDR3 in amino acids: CASSLTENYGYTF. The CDR3 nucleotides are TGTGCCAGCAGCTTAACAGAAAACTATGGCTACACCTTC.

V usage is TRBV30 and J usage is TRBJ2-3; 9 positions agree with TRBD1. Germline V lookup: CDR1 GTSNPN, CDR2 SVGIG (reference sequence). The CDR3 has 13 residues. The V gene end was trimmed by 4 bases and the J gene end by 4 bases; junction bases not matched to a gene: 3. The CDR3 loop is CAWKRTGADTQYF. The CDR3 DNA reads as TGTGCCTGGAAAAGGACAGGGGCAGATACGCAGTATTTT.

A note on this clone: Other DNA variants within this sample encode the same CDR3. The chain combines TRBV6-6 with TRBJ1-5; no reliable D call. V gave up 2 bases and J gave up 0 bases, with 8 bases separating them. There are 15 residues in the CDR3. The V gene's germline CDR1 is MNHNY and CDR2 SVGAGI (reference sequence). CDR3 loop: CASSYEGGSNQPQHF. The CDR3 DNA sequence: TGTGCCAGCAGTTACGAGGGAGGTAGCAATCAGCCCCAGCATTTT.